The rows below give T cell receptor beta chains drawn from one sample of a study of cytomegalovirus exposure and HLA in healthy donors. Only in-frame clones appear in the TCRdb table, and some are missing; sequencing was by immunoSEQ multiplex PCR. Of 90,000 to 150,000 clones listed, approximately 80% are singletons. The sample was PBMCs. The receptors were gathered from a young man in good health and CMV-seropositive. Both conserved end residues are trimmed from each CDR3.

AISERTGPSGYNEQF	TRBV10-3	TRBJ2-1
ASSGHLNTEAF	TRBV27	TRBJ1-1
AWHYTGELF	TRBV30	TRBJ2-2
ASSGTVMNTEAF	TRBV28	TRBJ1-1
ASRVHSSSYEQY	TRBV6-5	TRBJ2-7
ATRSFDEQY	TRBV6-6	TRBJ2-7
ASSPRTSGINSYEQY	TRBV5-1	TRBJ2-7
ASSIAGSPNQPQH	TRBV19	TRBJ1-5
ASSLSLADEQF	TRBV11-3	TRBJ2-1
ASSLSGDFRITDTQY	TRBV27	TRBJ2-3
ASSSPVGNTDTQY	TRBV7-9	TRBJ2-3
ASSSPTSGGYNEQF	TRBV5-4	TRBJ2-1
ASSLVGEGTTEAF	TRBV5-1	TRBJ1-1
ASSLTGVYEQY	TRBV5-1	TRBJ2-7
ASSARRPGGPRNEQF	TRBV7-2	TRBJ2-1
ASSESTATETQY	TRBV2	TRBJ2-5
ASSQVPVPGSNQPQH	TRBV4-1	TRBJ1-5
ASSRGQLGTNEKLF	TRBV5-1	TRBJ1-4
ASSQFPGRDGSFEQY	TRBV4-1	TRBJ2-7
ASSTTAQGGNTEAF	TRBV5-1	TRBJ1-1
AISERAGISYNEQF	TRBV10-3	TRBJ2-1
ASSYRGLDNSPLH	TRBV6-5	TRBJ1-6
ASSLEGGLAVSSYNEQF	TRBV7-8	TRBJ2-1
ASSPFPGMGKY	TRBV14	TRBJ2-7
ASSYYGTEAF	TRBV6-5	TRBJ1-1
ASSEKGQGRDGYT	TRBV7-9	TRBJ1-2
ASSQGLAGDIVVNTGELF	TRBV4-1	TRBJ2-2
ASSYRGNSGNTIY	TRBV28	TRBJ1-3
ASSIRDSEGSPLH	TRBV19	TRBJ1-6
ASSLGGQGTNEKLF	TRBV5-1	TRBJ1-4
ASSPGGRTHNSPLH	TRBV6-6	TRBJ1-6
ASSEIDRAYEQY	TRBV10-1	TRBJ2-7
ASSVYPGSTNEKLF	TRBV11-2	TRBJ1-4
ASSRGETQY	TRBV19	TRBJ2-5
ASSMGRGYQPQH	TRBV19	TRBJ1-5
ASRSGQVDYGYT	TRBV5-4	TRBJ1-2
ASSLPPTFEAF	TRBV28	TRBJ1-1
ASSGARGVSYEQY	TRBV28	NA
ASSAGQGRETQY	TRBV5-4	TRBJ2-5
ASRERNEQF	TRBV28	TRBJ2-1
AIRSGGSHEQY	TRBV10-3	TRBJ2-7
ASSLVQGRNSGANVLT	TRBV13	TRBJ2-6
ASSSGFGQALEAF	TRBV11-2	TRBJ1-1
ASSSRDSSYEQY	TRBV21-1	NA
ASSEGTGRRGNEKLF	TRBV25-1	TRBJ1-4
ASSAQGGSYNEQF	TRBV5-1	TRBJ2-1
ASSLTTNEKLF	TRBV19	TRBJ1-4
ASSRETGGANEKLF	TRBV7-9	TRBJ1-4
ASSRRDSSNQPQH	TRBV6-5	TRBJ1-5
ASSDRVWEKLF	TRBV7-9	TRBJ1-4
ASSEETELQETQY	TRBV2	TRBJ2-5
ASSFFGSPLH	TRBV7-6	TRBJ1-6
ASSIASGGAEQF	TRBV19	TRBJ2-1
SVVMGGLLH	TRBV29-1	TRBJ1-6
ASSTIIGGNQPQH	TRBV19	TRBJ1-5